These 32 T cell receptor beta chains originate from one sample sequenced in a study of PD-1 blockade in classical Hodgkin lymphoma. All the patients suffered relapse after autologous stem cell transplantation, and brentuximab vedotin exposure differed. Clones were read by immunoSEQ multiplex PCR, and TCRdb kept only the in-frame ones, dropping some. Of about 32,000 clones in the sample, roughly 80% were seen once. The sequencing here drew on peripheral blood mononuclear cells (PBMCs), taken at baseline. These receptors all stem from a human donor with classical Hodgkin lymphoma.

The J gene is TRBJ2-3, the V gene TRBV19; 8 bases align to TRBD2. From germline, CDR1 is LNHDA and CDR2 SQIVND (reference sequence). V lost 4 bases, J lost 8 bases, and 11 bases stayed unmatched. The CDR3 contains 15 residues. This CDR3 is CASSTNVGGALTQYF. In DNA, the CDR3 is TGTGCCAGTAGTACAAATGTCGGGGGGGCCCTTACGCAGTATTTT.

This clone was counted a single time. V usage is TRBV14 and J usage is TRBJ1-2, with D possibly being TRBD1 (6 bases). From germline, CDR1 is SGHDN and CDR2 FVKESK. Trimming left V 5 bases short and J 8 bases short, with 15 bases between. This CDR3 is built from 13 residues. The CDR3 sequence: CASSVTGRGGYTF. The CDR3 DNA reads TGTGCCAGCAGCGTCACAGGGCGAGGAGGCTACACCTTC.

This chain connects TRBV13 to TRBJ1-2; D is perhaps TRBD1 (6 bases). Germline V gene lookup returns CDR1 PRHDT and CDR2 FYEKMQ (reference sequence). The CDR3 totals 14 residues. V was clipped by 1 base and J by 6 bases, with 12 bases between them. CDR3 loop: CASSLVGQGNGYTF. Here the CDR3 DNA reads TGTGCCAGCAGCTTAGTGGGGCAGGGGAATGGCTACACCTTC.

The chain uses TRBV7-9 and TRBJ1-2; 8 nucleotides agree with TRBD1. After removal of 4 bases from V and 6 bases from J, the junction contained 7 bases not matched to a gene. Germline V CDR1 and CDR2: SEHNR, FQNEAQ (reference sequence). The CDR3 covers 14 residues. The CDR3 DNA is TGTGCCAGCAGCTCGGGCAGGGGGCTTGATGGCTACACCTTC. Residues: CASSSGRGLDGYTF.

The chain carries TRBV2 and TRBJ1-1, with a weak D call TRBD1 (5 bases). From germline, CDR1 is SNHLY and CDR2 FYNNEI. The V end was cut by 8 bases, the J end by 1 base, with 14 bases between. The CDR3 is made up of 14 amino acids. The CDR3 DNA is TGTGCCAGCGGGGGGGGACGGAGGAACACTGAAGCTTTCTTT. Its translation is CASGGGRRNTEAFF.

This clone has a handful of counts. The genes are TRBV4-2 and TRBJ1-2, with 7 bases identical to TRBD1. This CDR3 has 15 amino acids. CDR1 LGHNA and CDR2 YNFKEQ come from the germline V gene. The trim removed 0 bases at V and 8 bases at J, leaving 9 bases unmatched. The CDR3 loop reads CASSQDGRGQKGYTF. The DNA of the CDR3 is TGTGCCAGCAGCCAAGATGGTAGGGGGCAGAAGGGCTACACCTTC.

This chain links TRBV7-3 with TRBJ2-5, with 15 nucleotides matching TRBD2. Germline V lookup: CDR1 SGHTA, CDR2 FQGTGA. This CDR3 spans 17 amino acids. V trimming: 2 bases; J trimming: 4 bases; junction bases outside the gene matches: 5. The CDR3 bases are TGTGCCAGCAGCTTATTTTCGGGACTAGCGGGAGGAGAGACCCAGTACTTC. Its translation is CASSLFSGLAGGETQYF.

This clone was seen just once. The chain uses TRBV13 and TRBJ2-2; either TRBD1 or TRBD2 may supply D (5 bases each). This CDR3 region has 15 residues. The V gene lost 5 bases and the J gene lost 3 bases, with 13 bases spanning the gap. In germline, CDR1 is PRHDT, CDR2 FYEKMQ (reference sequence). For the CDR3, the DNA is TGTGCCAGCAGCCGAATCGGGACCTACACCGGGGAGCTGTTTTTT. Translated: CASSRIGTYTGELFF.

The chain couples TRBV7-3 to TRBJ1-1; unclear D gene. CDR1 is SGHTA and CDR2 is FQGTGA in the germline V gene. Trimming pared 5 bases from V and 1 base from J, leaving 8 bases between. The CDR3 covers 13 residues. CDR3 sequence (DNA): TGTGCCAGCAGCCGGAACCCGAACACTGAAGCTTTCTTT. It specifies CASSRNPNTEAFF.

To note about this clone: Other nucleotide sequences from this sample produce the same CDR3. CDR3 region: CASSVSGGSTDTQYF. In DNA form, the CDR3 reads TGTGCCAGCAGTGTTAGCGGGGGGTCCACAGATACGCAGTATTTT. The chain carries TRBV2 and TRBJ2-3, with 10 nucleotides matching TRBD2. The germline V gene encodes CDR1 SNHLY and CDR2 FYNNEI. The CDR3 totals 15 residues. J lost 2 bases, V lost 4 bases, and 3 bases had no gene match.

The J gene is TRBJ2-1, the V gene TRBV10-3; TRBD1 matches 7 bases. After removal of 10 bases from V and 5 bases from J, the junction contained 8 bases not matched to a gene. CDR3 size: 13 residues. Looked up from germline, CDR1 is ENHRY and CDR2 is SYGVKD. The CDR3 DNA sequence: TGTGCCACCCAGGGGGTCCGAAACAATGAGCAGTTCTTC. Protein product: CATQGVRNNEQFF.

The CDR3 DNA is TGCGCCAGCAGCCAGCCACAAGAGACCCAGTACTTC. Amino acids: CASSQPQETQYF. The chain recombines TRBV5-1 with TRBJ2-5; D ambiguous. The CDR3 is made up of 12 amino acids. Germline assignment: CDR1 SGHRS and CDR2 YFSETQ. Trimming stripped 4 bases from V and 2 bases from J, with 6 bases between.

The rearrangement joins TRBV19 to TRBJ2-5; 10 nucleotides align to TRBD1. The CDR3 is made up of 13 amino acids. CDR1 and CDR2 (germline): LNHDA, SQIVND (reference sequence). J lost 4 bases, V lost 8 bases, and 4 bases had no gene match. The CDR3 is CASADRGRETQYF. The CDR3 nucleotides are TGTGCCAGTGCAGACAGGGGGCGAGAGACCCAGTACTTC.

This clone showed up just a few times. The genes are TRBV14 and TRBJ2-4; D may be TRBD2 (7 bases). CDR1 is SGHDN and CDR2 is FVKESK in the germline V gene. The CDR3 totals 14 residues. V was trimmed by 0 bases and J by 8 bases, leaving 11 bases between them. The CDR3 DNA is TGTGCCAGCAGCCAAGAACGGGGGGCGGACATTCAGTACTTC. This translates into CASSQERGADIQYF.

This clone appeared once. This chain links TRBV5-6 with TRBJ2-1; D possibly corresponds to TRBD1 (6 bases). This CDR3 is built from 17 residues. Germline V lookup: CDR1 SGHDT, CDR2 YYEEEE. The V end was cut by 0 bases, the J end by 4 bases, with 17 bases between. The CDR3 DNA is TGTGCCAGCAGCTTGGAGCTGGGGACACAGAATTACAATGAGCAGTTCTTC. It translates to CASSLELGTQNYNEQFF.

The DNA of the CDR3 is TGCGGAACGGGGGTCAACTATGGCTACACCTTC. Translating it yields CGTGVNYGYTF. The chain employs TRBV20-1 and TRBJ1-2, with D perhaps TRBD1 (5 bases). Germline CDR1 is DFQATT and CDR2 is SNEGSKA (reference sequence). CDR3 size: 11 residues.

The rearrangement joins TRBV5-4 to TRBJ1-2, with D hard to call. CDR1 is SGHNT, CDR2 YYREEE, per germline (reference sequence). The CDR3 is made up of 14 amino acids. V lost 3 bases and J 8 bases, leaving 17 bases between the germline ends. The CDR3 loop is CASSSGFPGRGYTF. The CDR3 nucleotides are TGTGCCAGCAGCTCAGGATTCCCGGGTAGGGGCTACACCTTC.

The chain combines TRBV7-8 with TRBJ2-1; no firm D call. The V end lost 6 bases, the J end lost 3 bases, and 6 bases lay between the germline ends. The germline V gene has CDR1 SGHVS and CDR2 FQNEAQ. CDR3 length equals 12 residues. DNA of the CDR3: TGTGCCAGCAGGACCGTCTACAATGAGCAGTTCTTC. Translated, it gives CASRTVYNEQFF.

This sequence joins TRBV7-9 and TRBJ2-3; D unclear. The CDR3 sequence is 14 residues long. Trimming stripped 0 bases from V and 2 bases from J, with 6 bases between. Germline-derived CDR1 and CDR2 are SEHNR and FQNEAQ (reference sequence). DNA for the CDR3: TGTGCCAGCAGCTTAGCAGGGAACACAGATACGCAGTATTTT. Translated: CASSLAGNTDTQYF.

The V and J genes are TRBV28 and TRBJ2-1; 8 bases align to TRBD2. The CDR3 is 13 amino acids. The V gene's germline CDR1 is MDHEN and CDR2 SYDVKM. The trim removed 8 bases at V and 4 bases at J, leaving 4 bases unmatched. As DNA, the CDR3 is TGTGCCAGCTGTGCGGGGGGATACAATGAGCAGTTCTTC. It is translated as CASCAGGYNEQFF.

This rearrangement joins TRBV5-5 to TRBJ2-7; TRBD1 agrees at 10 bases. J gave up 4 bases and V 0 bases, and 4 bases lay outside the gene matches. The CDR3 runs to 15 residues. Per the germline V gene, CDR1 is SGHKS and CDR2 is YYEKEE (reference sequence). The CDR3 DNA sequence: TGTGCCAGCAGCTTGGGGGGACAGGGGAGGTACGAGCAGTACTTC. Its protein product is CASSLGGQGRYEQYF. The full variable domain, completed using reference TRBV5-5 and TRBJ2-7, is DAGVTQSPTHLIKTRGQQVTLRCSPISGHKSVSWYQQVLGQGPQFIFQYYEKEERGRGNFPDRFSARQFPNYSSELNVNALLLGDSALYLCASSLGGQGRYEQYFGPGTRLTVT.

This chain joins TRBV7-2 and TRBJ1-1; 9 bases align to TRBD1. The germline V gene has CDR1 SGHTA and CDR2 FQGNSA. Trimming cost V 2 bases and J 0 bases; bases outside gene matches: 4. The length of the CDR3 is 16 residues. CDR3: CASSLMGQGLNTEAFF. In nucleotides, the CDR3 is TGTGCCAGCAGCTTAATGGGACAGGGATTGAACACTGAAGCTTTCTTT.

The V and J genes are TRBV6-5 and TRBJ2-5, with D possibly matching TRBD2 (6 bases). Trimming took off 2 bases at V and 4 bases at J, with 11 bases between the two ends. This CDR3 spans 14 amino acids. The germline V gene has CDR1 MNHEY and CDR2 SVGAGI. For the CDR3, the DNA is TGTGCCAGCAGTTACGGAGGGGCCCTAGAGACCCAGTACTTC. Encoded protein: CASSYGGALETQYF.

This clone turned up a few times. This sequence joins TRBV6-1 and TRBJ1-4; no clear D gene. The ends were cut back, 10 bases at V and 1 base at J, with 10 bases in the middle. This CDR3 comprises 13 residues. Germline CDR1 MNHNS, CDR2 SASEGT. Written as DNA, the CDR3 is TGTGCCACCAGACCCCAAACTAATGAAAAACTGTTTTTT. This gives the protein CATRPQTNEKLFF.

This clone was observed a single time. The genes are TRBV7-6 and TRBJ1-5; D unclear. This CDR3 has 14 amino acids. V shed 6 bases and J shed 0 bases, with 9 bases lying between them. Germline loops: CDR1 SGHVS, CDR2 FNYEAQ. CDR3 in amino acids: CASSYSDSNQPQHF. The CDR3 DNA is TGTGCCAGCAGTTATTCGGATAGCAATCAGCCCCAGCATTTT. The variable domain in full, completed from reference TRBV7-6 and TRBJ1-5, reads GAGVSQSPRYKVTKRGQDVALRCDPISGHVSLYWYRQALGQGPEFLTYFNYEAQQDKSGLPNDRFSAERPEGSISTLTIQRTEQRDSAMYRCASSYSDSNQPQHFGDGTRLSIL.

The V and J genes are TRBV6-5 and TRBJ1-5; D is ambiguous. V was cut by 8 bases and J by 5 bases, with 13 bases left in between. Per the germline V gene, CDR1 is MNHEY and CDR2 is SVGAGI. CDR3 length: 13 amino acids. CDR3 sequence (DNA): TGTGCCAGCGCCTCACAAGTGGATCAGCCCCAGCATTTT. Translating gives CASASQVDQPQHF.

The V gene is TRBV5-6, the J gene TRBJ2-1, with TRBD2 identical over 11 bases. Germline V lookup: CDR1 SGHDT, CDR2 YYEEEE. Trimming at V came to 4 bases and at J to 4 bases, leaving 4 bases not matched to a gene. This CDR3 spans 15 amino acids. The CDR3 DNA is TGTGCCAGCAGCCCTAGCGGGGGGTATTACAATGAGCAGTTCTTC. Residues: CASSPSGGYYNEQFF.

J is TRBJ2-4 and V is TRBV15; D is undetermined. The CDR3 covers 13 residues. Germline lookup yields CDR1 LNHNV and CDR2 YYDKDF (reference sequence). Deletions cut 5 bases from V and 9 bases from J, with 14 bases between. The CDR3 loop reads CATSSWTETIQYF. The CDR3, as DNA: TGTGCCACCAGCTCGTGGACCGAGACCATTCAGTACTTC.

The CDR3 reads CASSPLAGTEAFF. The CDR3 nucleotides are TGTGCCAGCTCACCGTTGGCAGGGACTGAAGCTTTCTTT. This chain connects TRBV18 to TRBJ1-1, with D perhaps matching TRBD1 (5 bases). The CDR3 extends over 13 amino acids. The germline CDR1 and CDR2 sequences are KGHSH and LQKENI. V was trimmed by 3 bases and J by 5 bases, leaving 10 bases between them.

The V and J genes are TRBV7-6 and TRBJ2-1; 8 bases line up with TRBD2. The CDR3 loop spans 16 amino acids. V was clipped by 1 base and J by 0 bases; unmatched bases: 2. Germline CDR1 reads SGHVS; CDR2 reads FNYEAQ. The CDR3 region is CASSLDSGVSYNEQFF. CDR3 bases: TGTGCCAGCAGCTTAGATAGCGGGGTCTCCTACAATGAGCAGTTCTTC. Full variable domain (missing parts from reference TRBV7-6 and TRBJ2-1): GAGVSQSPRYKVTKRGQDVALRCDPISGHVSLYWYRQALGQGPEFLTYFNYEAQQDKSGLPNDRFSAERPEGSISTLTIQRTEQRDSAMYRCASSLDSGVSYNEQFFGPGTRLTVL.

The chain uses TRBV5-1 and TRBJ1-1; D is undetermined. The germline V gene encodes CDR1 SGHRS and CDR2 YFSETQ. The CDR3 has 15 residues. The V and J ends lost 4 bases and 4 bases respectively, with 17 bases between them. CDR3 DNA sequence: TGCGCCAGCAGCGATCTGGGGTTGGGTGGCACTGAAGCTTTCTTT. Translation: CASSDLGLGGTEAFF. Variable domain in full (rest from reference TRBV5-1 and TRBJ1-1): KAGVTQTPRYLIKTRGQQVTLSCSPISGHRSVSWYQQTPGQGLQFLFEYFSETQRNKGNFPGRFSGRQFSNSRSEMNVSTLELGDSALYLCASSDLGLGGTEAFFGQGTRLTVV.

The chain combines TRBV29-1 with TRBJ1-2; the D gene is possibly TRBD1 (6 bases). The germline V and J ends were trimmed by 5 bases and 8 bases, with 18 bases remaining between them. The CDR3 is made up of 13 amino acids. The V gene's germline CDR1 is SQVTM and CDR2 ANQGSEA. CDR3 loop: CSVWTAAVEGYTF. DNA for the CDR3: TGCAGCGTTTGGACAGCAGCCGTTGAGGGCTACACCTTC.